A selection of T cell receptor beta chains follows, all from one sample in a study of blood T cells in healthy people across ages. TCRdb re-called the 5' RACE reads through MiXCR, storing one row per CDR3 protein. The sample records about 1,000,000 distinct CDR3 sequences, less than 50% being singletons. Sequenced sample: blood. These receptors originate from a woman in her fifties or sixties in good health. Both conserved end residues are part of each CDR3. The D gene is left open where the match is weak. Only part of the rows carry a size: once, few, many, or a class if the clone is expanded.

DNA	CDR3	J	size	D	V
TGTGCCAGCAGCCCCTCTGAATTCGTAGAGACCCAGTACTTC	CASSPSEFVETQYF	TRBJ2-5	few	-	TRBV7-2
TGCGCCAGCAGCTTGGTAGACAGGCTCAATGAGCAGTTCTTC	CASSLVDRLNEQFF	TRBJ2-1	many	-	TRBV5-1
TGCGGCGTCGGGGGAAGCAATCAGCCCCAGCATTTT	CGVGGSNQPQHF	TRBJ1-5	few	-	TRBV29-1
TGCAGTGCTAGTGATGGGCACTCAGATGTGGATGAGCAGTTCTTC	CSASDGHSDVDEQFF	TRBJ2-1	-	-	TRBV20-1
TGTGCCAGCAGTCAAGAGGGACAGGAGGGCTACGAGCAGTACTTC	CASSQEGQEGYEQYF	TRBJ2-7	once	TRBD1	TRBV14
TGTGCCAGCAGTTACTCACGGGAGTTAGATGGGGATAGCACAGATACGCAGTATTTT	CASSYSRELDGDSTDTQYF	TRBJ2-3	once	-	TRBV6-5
TGTGCCAGCAGCTCCTCGGGTAGCGGCTCCTACGAGCAGTACTTC	CASSSSGSGSYEQYF	TRBJ2-7	-	-	TRBV13
TGTGCCAGCGGCAGGGCTTGGGGCTACACCTTC	CASGRAWGYTF	TRBJ1-2	-	-	TRBV27
TGCAGTGCTCTGGACAGGGGGGCCTATGGCTACACCTTC	CSALDRGAYGYTF	TRBJ1-2	-	TRBD1	TRBV20-1
TGTGCCAGCAGGCCTTTCATGGAGGGCTACACCTTC	CASRPFMEGYTF	TRBJ1-2	once	-	TRBV6-1
TGTGCCAGCAGTTACCGGGAGTTCGATGGAACCTACGAGCAGTACTTC	CASSYREFDGTYEQYF	TRBJ2-7	few	-	TRBV6-5
TGTGCCAGCAGCCCCCCGGGACTAGCGGGAGGGCCCACAGATACGCAGTATTTT	CASSPPGLAGGPTDTQYF	TRBJ2-3	-	TRBD2	TRBV5-6
TGTGCCAGCAGCTTAGACGGGACAGCCTACGAGCAGTACTTC	CASSLDGTAYEQYF	TRBJ2-7	-	TRBD1	TRBV7-9
TGCGCCAGCAGCTGGAGAGTAGGATCTAGCACAGATACGCAGTATTTT	CASSWRVGSSTDTQYF	TRBJ2-3	-	-	TRBV5-1
TGCAGCGTTGAGACAGGGGGGTTTGGTGAAGCTTTCTTT	CSVETGGFGEAFF	TRBJ1-1	-	TRBD1	TRBV29-1